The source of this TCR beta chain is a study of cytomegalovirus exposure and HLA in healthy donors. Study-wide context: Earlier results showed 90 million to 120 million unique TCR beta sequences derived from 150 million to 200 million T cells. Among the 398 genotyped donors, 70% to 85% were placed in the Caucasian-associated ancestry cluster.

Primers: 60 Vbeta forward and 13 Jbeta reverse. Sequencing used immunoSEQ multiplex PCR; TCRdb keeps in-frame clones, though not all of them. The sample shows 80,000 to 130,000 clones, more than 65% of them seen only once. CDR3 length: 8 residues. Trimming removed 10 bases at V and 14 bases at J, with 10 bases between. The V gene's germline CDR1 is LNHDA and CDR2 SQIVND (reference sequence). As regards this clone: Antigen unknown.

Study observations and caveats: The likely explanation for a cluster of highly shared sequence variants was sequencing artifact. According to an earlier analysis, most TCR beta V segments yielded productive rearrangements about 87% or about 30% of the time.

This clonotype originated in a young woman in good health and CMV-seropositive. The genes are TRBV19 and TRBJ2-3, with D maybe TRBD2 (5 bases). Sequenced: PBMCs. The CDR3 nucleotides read TGTGCCACCGAGGGCGGGTATTTT. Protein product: CATEGGYF.